This T cell receptor beta chain was observed in a study of blood T cell repertoires in COVID-19 (dated by TCRdb to 2020 to 2022). For the wider study: The collaborator samples originated in the United States, Italy and Spain and spanned the acute and convalescent phases of COVID-19. The repertoires were made available in a free public database intended to serve as a resource for research on the immune response to SARS-CoV-2. Nearly every sample came with metadata listing a de-identified subject ID, COVID-19 status, age in years and sex. Subjects who had been exposed to COVID-19, were actively infected with it, or had recovered from it provided the deeply sampled blood TCRbeta repertoires that made up the dataset. The material from the prospective study consisted of cDNA or gDNA derived from T cells, B-cell-depleted T cells, or PBMCs. Where available, HLA class I and class II types were obtained from metadata supplied by the sample provider rather than from assay-based typing. Samples came from the ongoing ImmuneRACE study (first 160 participants) plus 1,254 subjects from 6 global collaborators. What the authors observed across the whole study: How much clinical and demographic metadata was included differed by source and by participant, and the metadata was provided uncurated.

CDR1 SGHRS and CDR2 YFSETQ were looked up in the germline V gene. The CDR3 holds 14 amino acids from the cysteine to the phenylalanine. Only CDR3 DNA remains: 42 bases, in frame from the first base. At the junction V is shortened by 5 bases and J by 6 bases, with 15 bases in between. The immunoSEQ Assay, a bias-controlled multiplex PCR, was used to amplify TCRbeta CDR3 regions from genomic DNA. Processing in the source paper ran as follows. The number of nucleated cells in each sample was estimated from the amplification of reference gene primers within the assay. To quantify the absolute abundance of each unique TCRbeta CDR3 rearrangement, sequence reads were collapsed and filtered. For each sample, productive Simpson clonality was calculated as the square root of Simpson's diversity index across productive rearrangements. The immuneACCESS repertoire file appears here via TCRdb, limited to in-frame rearrangements. These files lack a portion of the clones; in checked studies, under half of the deficit traces to unresolved V genes, and the cause of the others is not known. For V, J and clone size, that table is used; D and trimming come from the DNA. For this sample the table gives 150,000 to 180,000 clones, of which roughly 78% were detected only once. Under 2% of the sample is taken by the ten largest.

Whole blood was collected in K2EDTA tubes by collaborating institutions according to the institutions' own protocols. For TCRbeta analysis, collaborators shipped samples in one of three forms: frozen whole blood, isolated PBMCs, or DNA extracted from either of those sample types. In the case of this clone: The specificity of this receptor is unknown. Base-call qualities are not available, and no considerably larger clone is one nucleotide away.

This sequence was found in an elderly man with acute or convalescent COVID-19. Input material: peripheral blood. The chain employs TRBV5-1 and TRBJ1-5; the D gene is perhaps TRBD1, on 6 matching bases. CDR3 region: CASSPGGAVQPQHF. The base sequence is TGCGCCAGCAGTCCCGGGGGGGCTGTTCAGCCCCAGCATTTT.